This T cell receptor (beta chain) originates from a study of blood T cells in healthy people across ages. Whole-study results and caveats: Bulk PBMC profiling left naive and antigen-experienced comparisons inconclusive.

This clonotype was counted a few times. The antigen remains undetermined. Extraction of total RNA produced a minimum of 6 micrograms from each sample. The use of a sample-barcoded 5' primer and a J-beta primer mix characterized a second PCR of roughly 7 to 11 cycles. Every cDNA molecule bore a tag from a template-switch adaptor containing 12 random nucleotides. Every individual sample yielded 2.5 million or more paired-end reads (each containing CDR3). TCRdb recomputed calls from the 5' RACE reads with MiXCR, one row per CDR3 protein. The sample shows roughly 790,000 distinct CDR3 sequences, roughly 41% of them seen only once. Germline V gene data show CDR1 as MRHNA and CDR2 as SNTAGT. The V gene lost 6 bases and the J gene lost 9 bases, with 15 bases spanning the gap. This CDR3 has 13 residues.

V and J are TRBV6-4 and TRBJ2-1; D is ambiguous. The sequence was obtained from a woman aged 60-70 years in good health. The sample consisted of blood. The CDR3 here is CASSPTDEGEQFF. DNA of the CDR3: TGTGCCAGCAGCCCAACGGATGAAGGTGAGCAGTTCTTC.